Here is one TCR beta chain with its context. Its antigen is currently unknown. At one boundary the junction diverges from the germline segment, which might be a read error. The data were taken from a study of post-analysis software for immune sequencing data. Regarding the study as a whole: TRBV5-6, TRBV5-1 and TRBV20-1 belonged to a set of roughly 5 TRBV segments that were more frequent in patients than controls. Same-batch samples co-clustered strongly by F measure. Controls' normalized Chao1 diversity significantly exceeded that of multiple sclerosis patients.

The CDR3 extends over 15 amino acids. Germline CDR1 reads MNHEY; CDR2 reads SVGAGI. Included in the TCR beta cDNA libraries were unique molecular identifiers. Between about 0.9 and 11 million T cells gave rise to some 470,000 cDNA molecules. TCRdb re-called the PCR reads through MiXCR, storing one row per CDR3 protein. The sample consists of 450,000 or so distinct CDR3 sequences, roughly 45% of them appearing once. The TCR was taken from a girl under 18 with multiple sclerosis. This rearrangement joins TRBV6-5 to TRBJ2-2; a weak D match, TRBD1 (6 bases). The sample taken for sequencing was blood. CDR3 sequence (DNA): TGTGCCAGCAGTTACTCGGACAGCGACGTCGGGGAGCGGTTTTTT. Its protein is CASSYSDSDVGERFF.